This T cell receptor (beta chain) derives from a study of T cell responses to AZD1222 COVID-19 vaccine. General study points: The donor group comprised mostly white British people and more females; the analysis possibly underestimated clonal diversity. Spike-specific TCR depth and breadth grew after two AZD1222 doses.

In its sample, this clone was seen once. The target antigen is unknown. Sequencing was performed with immunoSEQ multiplex PCR; in TCRdb, only in-frame clones are kept and a portion is missing. The repertoire includes over 150,000 clones, 90% of them detected once, and approximately 19% sits in the top ten. This CDR3 is 15 amino acids long. The J segment lost 4 bases and the V segment lost 2 bases, leaving 6 bases of the junction unmatched. Germline CDR1 MNHEY, CDR2 SVGEGT. The V and J genes are TRBV6-2 or TRBV6-3 and TRBJ1-1; 8 bases agree with TRBD1. This clonotype was obtained from an adult in good health. The starting material was peripheral blood, obtained on day 0 of AZD1222 vaccination. The DNA of the CDR3 is TGTGCCAGCAGTTACCCCCGACAGGGGACCACTGAAGCTTTCTTT. Protein sequence: CASSYPRQGTTEAFF.